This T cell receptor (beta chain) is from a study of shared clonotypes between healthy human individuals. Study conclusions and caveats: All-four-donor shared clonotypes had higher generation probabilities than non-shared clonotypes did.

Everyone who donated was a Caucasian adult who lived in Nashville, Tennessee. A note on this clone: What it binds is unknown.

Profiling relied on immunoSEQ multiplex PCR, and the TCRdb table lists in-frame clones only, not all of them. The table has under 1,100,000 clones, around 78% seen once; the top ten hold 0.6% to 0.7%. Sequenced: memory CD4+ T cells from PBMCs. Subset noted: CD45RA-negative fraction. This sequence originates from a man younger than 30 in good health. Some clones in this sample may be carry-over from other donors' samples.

The DNA of the CDR3 is TGTGCCAGCAGCTCCGGACAGCTTACAACTAATGAAAAACTGTTTTTT. It encodes CASSSGQLTTNEKLFF. This chain links TRBV11-2 with TRBJ1-4; D might be TRBD1 (6 bases). The CDR3 is made up of 16 amino acids. V lost 4 bases and J lost 0, with 12 bases in between. Germline V gene lookup returns CDR1 SGHAT and CDR2 FQNNGV.